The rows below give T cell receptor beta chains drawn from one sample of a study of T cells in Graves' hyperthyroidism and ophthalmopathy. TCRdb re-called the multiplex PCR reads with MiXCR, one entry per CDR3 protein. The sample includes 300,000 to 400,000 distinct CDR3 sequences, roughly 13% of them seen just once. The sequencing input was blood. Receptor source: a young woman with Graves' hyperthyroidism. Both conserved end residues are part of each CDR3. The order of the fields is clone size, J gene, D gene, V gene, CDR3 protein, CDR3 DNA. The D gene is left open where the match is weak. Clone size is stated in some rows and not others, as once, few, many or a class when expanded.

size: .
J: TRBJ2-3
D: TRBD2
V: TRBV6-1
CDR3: CASKGLAGAADTQYF
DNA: TGTGCCAGTAAAGGACTAGCGGGAGCGGCAGATACGCAGTATTTT

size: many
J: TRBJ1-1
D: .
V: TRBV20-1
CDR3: CSASAGVLDTEAFF
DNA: TGCAGTGCTAGCGCAGGAGTCTTGGACACTGAAGCTTTCTTT

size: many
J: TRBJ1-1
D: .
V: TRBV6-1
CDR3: CASWGDTEAFF
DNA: TGTGCCAGCTGGGGCGACACTGAAGCTTTCTTT

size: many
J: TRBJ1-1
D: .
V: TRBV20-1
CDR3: CSARDQGGKNTEAFF
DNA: TGCAGTGCTAGAGATCAAGGGGGAAAGAACACTGAAGCTTTCTTT

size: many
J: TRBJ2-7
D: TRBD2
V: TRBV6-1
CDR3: CASRGQPGLAFHEQYF
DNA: TGTGCCAGCAGGGGACAGCCGGGACTAGCGTTCCACGAGCAGTACTTC

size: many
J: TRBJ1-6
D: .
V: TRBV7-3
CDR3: CATCTGTNNSPLHF
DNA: TGTGCCACCTGCACCGGGACAAATAATTCACCCCTCCACTTT

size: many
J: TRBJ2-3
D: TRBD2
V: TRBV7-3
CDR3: CASSLSGGSFAPDTQYF
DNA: TGTGCCAGCAGCTTAAGCGGGGGAAGTTTTGCGCCGGATACGCAGTATTTT

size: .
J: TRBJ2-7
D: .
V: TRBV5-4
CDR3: CASSTLGGGANEQYF
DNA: TGTGCCAGCAGCACCCTGGGGGGGGGCGCGAACGAGCAGTACTTC

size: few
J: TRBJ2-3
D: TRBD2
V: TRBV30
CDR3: CAWTGLAVLGTDTQYF
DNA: TGTGCCTGGACCGGACTAGCGGTATTAGGAACAGATACGCAGTATTTT

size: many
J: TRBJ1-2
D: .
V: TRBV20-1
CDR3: CSARVWRRPGDYTF
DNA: TGCAGTGCTAGAGTGTGGCGGCGGCCGGGGGACTACACCTTC

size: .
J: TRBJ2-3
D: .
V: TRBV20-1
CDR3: CSARADPATSKTPDTQYF
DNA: TGCAGTGCTAGAGCTGACCCGGCGACCTCTAAAACGCCAGATACGCAGTATTTT

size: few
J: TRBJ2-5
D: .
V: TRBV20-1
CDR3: CSAPRTGRALTETQYF
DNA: TGCAGTGCTCCTCGGACAGGGAGGGCCCTTACGGAGACCCAGTACTTC

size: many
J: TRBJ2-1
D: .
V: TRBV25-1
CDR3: CASSAASYLYNEQFF
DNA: TGTGCCAGCAGTGCAGCCAGCTACTTGTACAATGAGCAGTTCTTC

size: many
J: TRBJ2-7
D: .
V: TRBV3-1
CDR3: CASSPRAVGYEQYF
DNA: TGTGCCAGCAGCCCCAGGGCGGTGGGCTACGAGCAGTACTTC

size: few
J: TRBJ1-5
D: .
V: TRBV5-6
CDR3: CASSLDRESNQPQHF
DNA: TGTGCCAGCAGCTTGGACCGCGAAAGCAATCAGCCCCAGCATTTT

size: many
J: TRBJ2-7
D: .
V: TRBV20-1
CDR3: CSARDGQGSDYEQYF
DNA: TGCAGTGCTAGAGATGGGCAGGGCTCAGACTACGAGCAGTACTTC

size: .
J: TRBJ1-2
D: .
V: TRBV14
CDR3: CASSQDLLLDLSYGYTF
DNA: TGTGCCAGCAGCCAAGATTTGTTGCTGGACCTCAGCTATGGCTACACCTTC

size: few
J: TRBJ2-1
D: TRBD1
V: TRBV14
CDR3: CASSKDRTGSYNEQFF
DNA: TGTGCCAGCAGCAAGGATCGGACAGGTTCCTACAATGAGCAGTTCTTC

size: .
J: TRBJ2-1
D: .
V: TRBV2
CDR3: CASSAGEAPYNEQFF
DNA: TGTGCCAGCAGTGCTGGAGAGGCTCCCTACAATGAGCAGTTCTTC

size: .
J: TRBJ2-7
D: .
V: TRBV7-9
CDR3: CASSFPGSYEQYF
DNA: TGTGCCAGCAGCTTTCCGGGCTCCTACGAGCAGTACTTC

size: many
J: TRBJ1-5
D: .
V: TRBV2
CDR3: CASASLGQPNQPQHF
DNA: TGTGCCAGCGCCTCCTTGGGGCAGCCTAATCAGCCCCAGCATTTT

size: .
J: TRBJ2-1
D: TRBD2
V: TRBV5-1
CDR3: CASSKGTSGGHNEQFF
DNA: TGCGCCAGCAGCAAAGGGACTAGCGGGGGCCACAATGAGCAGTTCTTC

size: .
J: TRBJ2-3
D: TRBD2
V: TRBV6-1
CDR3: CASSRGVGTNTDTQYF
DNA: TGTGCCAGCTCCCGGGGGGTAGGGACCAACACAGATACGCAGTATTTT

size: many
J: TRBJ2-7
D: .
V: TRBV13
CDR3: CASSPRQRTYEQYF
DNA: TGTGCCAGCAGCCCACGACAGAGAACCTACGAGCAGTACTTC

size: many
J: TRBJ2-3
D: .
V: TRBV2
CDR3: CASSPIGRASADTQYF
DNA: TGTGCCAGCAGTCCAATAGGCCGGGCCTCGGCAGATACGCAGTATTTT

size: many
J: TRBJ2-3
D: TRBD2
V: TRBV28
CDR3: CASSRSGGVSDTQYF
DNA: TGTGCCAGCAGCCGAAGCGGGGGGGTCTCAGATACGCAGTATTTT

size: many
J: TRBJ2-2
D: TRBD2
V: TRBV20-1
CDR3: CSASGLAGSGTGELFF
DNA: TGCAGTGCTAGCGGCCTAGCGGGATCGGGGACCGGGGAGCTGTTTTTT

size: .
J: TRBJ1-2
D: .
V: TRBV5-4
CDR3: CASSLLGAYGYTF
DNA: TGTGCCAGCAGCTTGCTGGGGGCCTATGGCTACACCTTC

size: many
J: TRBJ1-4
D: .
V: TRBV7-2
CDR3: CASSLVVEGGEKLFF
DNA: TGTGCCAGCAGCTTAGTAGTTGAGGGCGGCGAAAAACTGTTTTTT

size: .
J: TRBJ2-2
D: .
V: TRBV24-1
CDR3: CATFSPGPPGELFF
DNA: TGTGCCACCTTCAGTCCTGGACCCCCCGGGGAGCTGTTTTTT

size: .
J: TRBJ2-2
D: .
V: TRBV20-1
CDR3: CSAFPTNTGELFF
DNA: TGCAGTGCTTTCCCCACGAACACCGGGGAGCTGTTTTTT

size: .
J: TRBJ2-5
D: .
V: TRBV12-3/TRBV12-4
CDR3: CASSVRTVETQYF
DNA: TGTGCCAGCAGTGTCCGAACCGTGGAGACCCAGTACTTC

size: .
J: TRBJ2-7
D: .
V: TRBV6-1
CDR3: CASKLKGPGRNEQYF
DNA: TGTGCCAGCAAGCTTAAGGGACCAGGGAGGAACGAGCAGTACTTC

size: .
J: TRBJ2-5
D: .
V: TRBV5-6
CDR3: CASSLFVSAETQYF
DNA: TGTGCCAGCAGCTTGTTTGTGTCTGCGGAGACCCAGTACTTC

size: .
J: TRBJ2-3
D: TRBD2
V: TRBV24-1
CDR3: CATSDWASGSWATQYF
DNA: TGTGCCACCAGTGATTGGGCTAGCGGGAGTTGGGCTACGCAGTATTTT

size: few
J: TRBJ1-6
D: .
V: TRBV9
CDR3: CASSVNGENGSPLHF
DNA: TGTGCCAGCAGCGTAAATGGGGAGAACGGCTCACCCCTCCACTTT

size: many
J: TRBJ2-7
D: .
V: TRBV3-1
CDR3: CASSQGIVEQYF
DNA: TGTGCCAGCAGCCAAGGAATCGTCGAGCAGTACTTC

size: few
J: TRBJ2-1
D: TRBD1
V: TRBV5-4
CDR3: CASSSGTGGNNEQFF
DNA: TGTGCCAGCAGCTCCGGGACAGGGGGAAACAATGAGCAGTTCTTC

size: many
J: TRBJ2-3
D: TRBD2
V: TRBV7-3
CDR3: CASSPQALAGGTDTQYF
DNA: TGTGCCAGCAGCCCCCAGGCCCTAGCGGGGGGTACAGATACGCAGTATTTT

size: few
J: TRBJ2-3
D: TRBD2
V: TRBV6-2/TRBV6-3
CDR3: CASSGLAGGGVWGTDTQYF
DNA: TGTGCCAGCTCCGGACTAGCGGGAGGAGGGGTGTGGGGCACAGATACGCAGTATTTT

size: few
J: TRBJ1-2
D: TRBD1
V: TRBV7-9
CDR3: CASSAWDRGMDGYTF
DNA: TGTGCCAGCAGCGCCTGGGACAGGGGGATGGATGGCTACACCTTC

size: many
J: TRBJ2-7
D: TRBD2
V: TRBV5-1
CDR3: CASRVWTSEAYEQYF
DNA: TGCGCCAGCAGGGTGTGGACTAGCGAAGCCTACGAGCAGTACTTC

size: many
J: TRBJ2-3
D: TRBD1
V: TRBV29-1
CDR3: CSGTPGGWNTQYF
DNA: TGCAGCGGCACCCCAGGGGGCTGGAATACGCAGTATTTT